This passage covers 18 T cell receptor beta chains from one sample sequenced in a study of cytomegalovirus exposure and HLA in healthy donors. Amplification used 60 Vbeta primers and 13 Jbeta primers. Produced via immunoSEQ multiplex PCR; TCRdb's table is partial and in-frame only. The sample lists around 130,000 clones; just over 65% were seen once. The sample consisted of PBMCs. The receptors were sampled from a man younger than 35 in good health and CMV-seronegative.

This chain joins TRBV27 and TRBJ2-7; weak D call: TRBD2 (6 bases). V was cut by 5 bases and J by 3 bases, with 14 bases left in between. Germline assignment: CDR1 MNHEY and CDR2 SMNVEV (reference sequence). The CDR3 totals 14 residues. The CDR3 nucleotides are TGTGCCAGCAGTCCGCAGGGACTCCTCTACGAGCAGTACTTC. Translated: CASSPQGLLYEQYF.

This sequence joins TRBV7-6 and TRBJ2-7, with 12 bases aligning to TRBD2. V gave up 5 bases and J gave up 7 bases; unmatched junction bases: 9. The germline V gene has CDR1 SGHVS and CDR2 FNYEAQ. There are 15 residues in the CDR3. The CDR3, as DNA: TGTGCCAGCAGCCTCCTAGCGGGAGGGCCTGAAGAGCAGTACTTC. Protein: CASSLLAGGPEEQYF.

The rearrangement uses TRBV28 and TRBJ1-5; D is undetermined. There are 15 residues in the CDR3. Germline V gene sequence: CDR1 MDHEN, CDR2 SYDVKM. Trimming left V 8 bases short and J 9 bases short, with 23 bases between. The CDR3 DNA follows: TGTGCCAGCTCATCTACCGAGATCTTCAACGGGCCCCAGCATTTT. Protein sequence: CASSSTEIFNGPQHF.

This clone was counted a few times. The rearrangement joins TRBV10-2 to TRBJ1-2; D not certain. Trimming removed 3 bases at V and 0 bases at J, with 8 bases between. The CDR3 length is 14 residues. The germline V gene has CDR1 WSHSY and CDR2 SAAADI. The CDR3 loop reads CASSDYQANYGYTF. CDR3 DNA sequence: TGCGCCAGCAGTGACTACCAAGCTAACTATGGCTACACCTTC.

The V and J genes are TRBV5-5 and TRBJ2-7; TRBD1 agrees at 7 bases. Germline CDR1 reads SGHKS; CDR2 reads YYEKEE (reference sequence). This CDR3 spans 15 amino acids. After removal of 2 bases from V and 0 bases from J, the junction contained 5 bases not matched to a gene. The chain's CDR3 is CASSFTGTASYEQYF. DNA of the CDR3: TGTGCCAGCAGCTTCACCGGGACAGCCTCCTACGAGCAGTACTTC.

This clone was picked up a small number of times. CDR3 loop: CASSQEGGTDTEAFF. The CDR3 bases are TGCGCCAGCAGCCAAGAAGGGGGGACAGACACTGAAGCTTTCTTT. This chain connects TRBV4-1 to TRBJ1-1; 7 bases agree with TRBD1. The germline gives CDR1 MGHRA, CDR2 YSYEKL. The CDR3 has 15 residues. V dropped 0 bases and J dropped 3; count of bases not matched to a gene: 4.

This chain joins TRBV28 and TRBJ2-1; TRBD1 agrees at 9 bases. V trimming: 6 bases; J trimming: 4 bases; junction bases outside the gene matches: 7. Germline CDR1 reads MDHEN; CDR2 reads SYDVKM. The CDR3 runs 15 residues. The CDR3 DNA is TGTGCCAGCAGGGGGAGGACAGGGGATTACAATGAGCAGTTCTTC. Encoded protein: CASRGRTGDYNEQFF.

The V and J genes are TRBV4-3 and TRBJ1-4; D is undetermined. The CDR3 sequence is 13 residues long. Germline values: CDR1 LGHNA, CDR2 YSLEER. V was pared by 3 bases and J by 10 bases, with 12 bases between. CDR3 coding DNA: TGCGCCAGCAGCCATGGTAGGGAGGGAAAACTGTTTTTT. Protein sequence: CASSHGREGKLFF.

V is TRBV10-1 and J is TRBJ2-7; 7 bases fit TRBD1. V lost 3 bases to trimming and J lost 5 bases; unmatched junction nucleotides: 10. Germline V lookup: CDR1 WNHNN, CDR2 SYGVQD (reference sequence). There are 15 residues in the CDR3. The CDR3 coding sequence is TGCGCCAGCAGTGATGTGAACAGGGGTTTAAACGAGCAGTACTTC. Protein sequence: CASSDVNRGLNEQYF.

The V and J genes are TRBV18 and TRBJ1-5; 12 positions agree with TRBD1. Unmatched junction bases numbered 6, after V lost 5 bases and J lost 7 bases. The CDR3 extends over 15 amino acids. Germline V CDR1 and CDR2: KGHSH, LQKENI. The CDR3 nucleotides read TGTGCCAGCTCAGGGGACAGGGGGCTAGAGCAGCCCCAGCATTTT. Translated, it gives CASSGDRGLEQPQHF.

This clone was counted between two and nine times. This rearrangement joins TRBV7-2 to TRBJ2-4; maybe TRBD2 (5 bases). Looked up from germline, CDR1 is SGHTA and CDR2 is FQGNSA. The V end lost 0 bases, the J end lost 6 bases, and 9 bases lay between the germline ends. This CDR3 spans 14 amino acids. The CDR3 spells CASSLADSGNIQYF. CDR3 bases: TGTGCCAGCAGCTTAGCGGACTCTGGAAACATTCAGTACTTC.

V is TRBV7-9 and J is TRBJ1-5, with 7 bases aligning to TRBD1. CDR1 is SEHNR and CDR2 is FQNEAQ in the germline V gene (reference sequence). Trimming removed 5 bases from V and 3 bases from J; junction bases left unmatched: 7. The CDR3 extends over 15 amino acids. The CDR3 loop reads CASSGAGTVNQPQHF. The CDR3 DNA is TGTGCCAGCAGCGGGGCAGGGACAGTCAATCAGCCCCAGCATTTT.

A single count supports this clone. V gene TRBV5-1 combines with J gene TRBJ2-1; 10 bases map to TRBD2. Per the germline V gene, CDR1 is SGHRS and CDR2 is YFSETQ. V dropped 0 bases and J dropped 4; count of bases not matched to a gene: 4. The CDR3 is 16 amino acids. CDR3 region: CASSLGLAGGYNEQFF. CDR3 nucleotide sequence: TGCGCCAGCAGCTTGGGATTAGCGGGAGGATACAATGAGCAGTTCTTC.

The gene calls are TRBV19 and TRBJ2-7, with 8 bases that match TRBD1. The CDR3 totals 13 residues. In germline, CDR1 is LNHDA, CDR2 SQIVND (reference sequence). The V and J ends lost 10 bases and 3 bases, in that order; junction bases with no gene match: 8. This chain's CDR3 is CATQGALFYEQYF. CDR3 DNA: TGTGCCACTCAGGGGGCCTTATTCTACGAGCAGTACTTC.

The chain employs TRBV19 and TRBJ2-5, with 8 bases matching TRBD1. The CDR3 length is 12 residues. Germline V gives CDR1 LNHDA, CDR2 SQIVND (reference sequence). V shed 9 bases and J 5 bases; nucleotides not matched to a gene: 5. The CDR3 reads CARKTGDETQYF. CDR3 coding DNA: TGTGCCAGAAAGACAGGGGACGAGACCCAGTACTTC.

In its sample, this clone was seen a few times. The chain couples TRBV6-1 to TRBJ1-3; 7 nucleotides align to TRBD1. The CDR3 loop spans 15 amino acids. V shed 4 bases and J 4 bases; nucleotides not matched to a gene: 7. The germline V gene encodes CDR1 MNHNS and CDR2 SASEGT. CDR3 in DNA: TGTGCCAGCAGTGCGTCGACAGGGACGGGAAACACCATATATTTT. This gives the protein CASSASTGTGNTIYF.

This clone was picked up a small number of times. The genes are TRBV30 and TRBJ2-7; TRBD2 is a possible D gene (6 bases). The CDR3 runs 13 residues. Germline V gives CDR1 GTSNPN, CDR2 SVGIG (reference sequence). The germline V and J ends were trimmed by 3 bases and 3 bases, with 12 bases remaining between them. The CDR3 loop is CAWSEKGLYEQYF. The DNA for the CDR3 is TGTGCCTGGAGCGAAAAGGGACTCTACGAGCAGTACTTC.

This chain joins TRBV21-1 and TRBJ2-7; TRBD1 is the table's D call and was not checked against the DNA. TRBV21-1 is marked as a pseudogene. The CDR3 loop spans 13 amino acids. The CDR3 loop is CASSYGQSYEQYF. The CDR3 DNA is TGTGCCAGCAGCTACGGACAATCCTACGAGCAGTACTTC.